The entry that follows covers one TCR beta chain sequence. This clonotype has a handful of counts. Its cognate antigen has yet to be identified. Base qualities were left out, and no much larger clone turns up one base away. Set within a cohort of healthcare workers in London, UK, this nested case-control study involved weekly PCR testing of nasopharyngeal swabs along with blood sampling. Healthcare workers were recruited during the week of the UK lockdown, between 23 and 31 March 2020, and followed weekly for up to 16 weeks. The protocol used for the library was 5' RACE. The sequencer was a NextSeq 500. Unique molecular identifiers were attached to individual cDNA molecules in the TCR library protocol so that sequencing error and PCR bias could be corrected. Both TCR alpha and beta chains were sequenced, and tight co-correlation was observed between alpha and beta sequence abundances in each sample. In the paper's pipeline: Decombinator V4 was used to perform V gene, J gene and CDR3 annotation of TCR sequences. TCRs were defined as expanded if a significant change between any two time points was detected under a Poisson model with p below 0.0001. TCR abundances were normalised to the total number of TCRs sequenced per sample and expressed as counts per million. TRAV1-2 paired with TRAJ12, TRAJ20 or TRAJ33 defined MAIT TCRs, while TRAV10 paired with TRAJ18 defined iNKT TCRs. VDJdb, accessed 1 November 2021, was searched for CMV, EBV and SARS-CoV-2 annotated TCRs, excluding TCRs annotated for multiple antigens. TCRdb reprocessed the public reads (quality trimming at Q25 with fastp, clone calling with MiXCR) and kept in-frame beta chains. A single entry per CDR3 protein holds the most common genes and DNA from its merged rows. Here the V and J calls rest on TCRdb's processing, not on the authors' analysis. The sample data list about 82,000 distinct CDR3 sequences, and under 15% of these were observed just once. Approximately 5.7% of the sample is taken by the ten largest.

V loses 6 bases at its end and J loses 1 base; junction bases beyond the gene matches: 4. The CDR3 measures 14 amino acids from cysteine to phenylalanine. The entry retains the CDR3 DNA only, 42 bases that are in frame from base 1. This record comes from a study of early T cells in non-severe SARS-CoV-2 infection (dated by TCRdb to the early 2020s). Context from the whole study: Because TCR sequencing was done on bulk RNA from unsorted whole blood, the alpha and beta chains could not be paired. Study-wide findings and limitations: Matching against VDJdb was skewed toward anti-spike CD8 responses, likely underestimated virus-specific expansions, and missed private and CD4 specificities.

Sequencing was carried out using whole blood. The origin of this receptor is an adult who was a healthcare worker with PCR-confirmed SARS-CoV-2 infection or an uninfected control (not recorded which). Recombination joined TRBV12-3 or TRBV12-4 with TRBJ1-1, with 8 bases in between that match TRBD1. The CDR3 in this case is CASSHDRGNTEAFF. Here is the DNA: TGTGCCAGCAGCCATGACAGGGGGAACACTGAAGCTTTCTTT.